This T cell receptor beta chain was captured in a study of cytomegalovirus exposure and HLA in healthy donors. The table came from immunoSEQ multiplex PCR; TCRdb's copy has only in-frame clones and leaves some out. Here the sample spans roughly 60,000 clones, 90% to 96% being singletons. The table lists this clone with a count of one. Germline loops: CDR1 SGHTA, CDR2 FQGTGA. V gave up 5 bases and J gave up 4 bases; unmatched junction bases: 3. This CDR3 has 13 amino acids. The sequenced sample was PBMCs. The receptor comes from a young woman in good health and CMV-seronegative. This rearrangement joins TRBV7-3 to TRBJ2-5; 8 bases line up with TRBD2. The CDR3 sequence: CASSRGGGETQYF. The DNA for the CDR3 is TGTGCCAGCAGCCGGGGGGGAGGAGAGACCCAGTACTTC.